Presented here are 25 T cell receptor beta chains from one specimen sequenced in a study of blood T cell repertoires in COVID-19. The method was immunoSEQ multiplex PCR; TCRdb's version includes in-frame clones alone and lacks a portion of them. Among under 130,000 clones listed, approximately 80% were seen once. Sequenced: peripheral blood. Every receptor here comes from a human donor in a cohort sampled during active COVID-19.

The gene calls are TRBV30 and TRBJ2-3; D remains unclear. Trimming left V 5 bases short and J 1 base short, with 13 bases between. The CDR3 runs to 14 residues. Germline CDR1 and CDR2: GTSNPN and SVGIG (reference sequence). Written as DNA, the CDR3 is TGTGCCTGGTCGGTGAGGCTCGGCACAGATACGCAGTATTTT. Its protein product is CAWSVRLGTDTQYF.

V gene TRBV5-1 combines with J gene TRBJ2-7, with D unclear. The CDR3 has 14 residues. Germline V gene data show CDR1 as SGHRS and CDR2 as YFSETQ. V was cut by 5 bases and J by 2 bases, with 14 bases left in between. CDR3: CASSPRVETYEQYF. The DNA of the CDR3 is TGCGCCAGCAGTCCCCGGGTGGAGACCTACGAGCAGTACTTC.

The CDR3 reads CASSRSGQAAFF. In DNA, the CDR3 is TGTGCCAGTAGTAGGTCGGGACAGGCTGCTTTCTTT. The genes are TRBV19 and TRBJ1-1, with TRBD1 matching over 8 bases. The CDR3 covers 12 residues. The junction had 6 bases not matched to a gene; V was cut back by 4 bases and J by 11 bases. Germline V lookup: CDR1 LNHDA, CDR2 SQIVND (reference sequence).

The chain combines TRBV4-2 with TRBJ1-4; D call uncertain. V was clipped by 0 bases and J by 4 bases, with 9 bases between them. Germline V CDR1 and CDR2: LGHNA, YNFKEQ. This CDR3 region has 15 residues. CDR3 in amino acids: CASSQDPRFNEKLFF. CDR3 coding DNA: TGTGCCAGCAGCCAAGATCCCAGGTTTAATGAAAAACTGTTTTTT.

The genes are TRBV6-6 and TRBJ1-3; no firm D call. CDR1 is MNHNY, CDR2 SVGAGI, per germline (reference sequence). The CDR3 has 16 amino acids. With 0 bases removed from V and 0 bases from J, the gap between germline ends came to 9 bases. The CDR3 nucleotides are TGTGCCAGCAGTTACTCGCTCAGAGGCTCTGGAAACACCATATATTTT. Protein product: CASSYSLRGSGNTIYF.

This clone has only one observation. This chain links TRBV12-3 or TRBV12-4 with TRBJ1-5; TRBD1 matches 7 bases. This CDR3 contains 13 residues. V was pared by 6 bases and J by 2 bases, with 1 base of the junction left unmatched. The CDR3 spells CASRGQGNQPQHF. The CDR3 DNA is TGTGCCAGCAGAGGACAGGGCAATCAGCCCCAGCATTTT.

V usage is TRBV11-3 and J usage is TRBJ2-3; 11 nucleotides line up with TRBD2. The CDR3 has 17 amino acids. CDR1 is SGHNT, CDR2 YENEEA, per germline. V gave up 1 base and J gave up 3 bases; unmatched junction bases: 6. This CDR3 reads CASSLGGTSGATDTQYF. The DNA of the CDR3 is TGTGCCAGCAGCTTAGGAGGGACTAGCGGCGCTACAGATACGCAGTATTTT.

CDR3 sequence reads: CASSWGLDFTGELFF. CDR3 coding DNA: TGCGCCAGCAGCTGGGGACTAGATTTTACCGGGGAGCTGTTTTTT. The V and J genes are TRBV5-1 and TRBJ2-2, with 8 bases matching TRBD2. CDR1 SGHRS and CDR2 YFSETQ come from the germline V gene. This CDR3 contains 15 residues. V lost 3 bases, J lost 5 bases, and 6 bases stayed unmatched.

The chain employs TRBV28 and TRBJ1-2; D remains unclear. Germline CDR1 MDHEN, CDR2 SYDVKM. This CDR3 is built from 11 residues. Between the trimmed V and J ends, which lost 5 bases and 7 bases, there was a span of 8 bases. CDR3 sequence reads: CASSLAGGYTF. CDR3 DNA: TGTGCCAGCAGTCTGGCGGGTGGCTACACCTTC.

The chain employs TRBV18 and TRBJ2-1; 11 bases are shared with TRBD2. The CDR3 spans 19 residues. Germline-derived CDR1 and CDR2 are KGHSH and LQKENI. The V and J ends lost 4 bases and 1 base, in that order; junction bases with no gene match: 12. For the CDR3, the DNA is TGTGCCAGCTCACGACGTCCCCCTAGCGGGGGGTTTTCCTACAATGAGCAGTTCTTC. Its translation: CASSRRPPSGGFSYNEQFF.

The chain employs TRBV12-5 and TRBJ1-1; D is perhaps TRBD1 (5 bases). V was trimmed by 5 bases and J by 1 base, leaving 14 bases between them. The CDR3 has 15 amino acids. The V gene's germline CDR1 is LGHNT and CDR2 FRNRAP. The CDR3 DNA reads as TGTGCTAGTGGTCCCCGGGGGTGGGGGAACACTGAAGCTTTCTTT. Encoded protein: CASGPRGWGNTEAFF.

The J gene is TRBJ1-1, the V gene TRBV10-2, with 8 bases lining up with TRBD1. Germline-derived CDR1 and CDR2 are WSHSY and SAAADI. The CDR3 sequence is 13 residues long. The J segment lost 5 bases and the V segment lost 6 bases, leaving 5 bases of the junction unmatched. This CDR3 reads CASSQQGGTEAFF. CDR3 nucleotides: TGCGCCAGCAGCCAACAGGGGGGAACTGAAGCTTTCTTT.

The rearrangement joins TRBV27 to TRBJ2-3; D not resolved. V lost 5 bases and J 1 base, leaving 7 bases between the germline ends. This CDR3 is built from 13 residues. Germline V lookup: CDR1 MNHEY, CDR2 SMNVEV (reference sequence). Written as DNA, the CDR3 is TGTGCCAGCAGTCGCCAGGGCACAGATACGCAGTATTTT. Protein: CASSRQGTDTQYF.

V gene TRBV5-6 combines with J gene TRBJ1-4; 7 bases align to TRBD1. After removal of 3 bases from V and 5 bases from J, the junction contained 7 bases not matched to a gene. The CDR3 has 15 amino acids. The germline gives CDR1 SGHDT, CDR2 YYEEEE. As DNA, the CDR3 is TGTGCCAGCAGCTGGTACAGGGGTAAGAATGAAAAACTGTTTTTT. It translates to CASSWYRGKNEKLFF.

CDR3 sequence reads: CASSRLVGYEQYF. For the CDR3, the DNA is TGTGCCAGCAGTAGGCTAGTCGGCTACGAGCAGTACTTC. The chain is built from TRBV6-2 or TRBV6-3 and TRBJ2-7; D gene unclear. V lost 5 bases to trimming and J lost 3 bases, with 11 bases between them. This CDR3 is 13 amino acids long. Germline lookup yields CDR1 MNHEY and CDR2 SVGEGT.

The chain links TRBV19 to TRBJ1-5; a possible D gene is TRBD1 (5 bases). The CDR3 sequence is 16 residues long. V was shortened by 7 bases and J by 3 bases, with 19 bases between the two germline ends. Germline CDR1 is LNHDA and CDR2 is SQIVND (reference sequence). CDR3 nucleotide sequence: TGTGCCAGTAAGTTCACGGGGGACCAGATCAATCAGCCCCAGCATTTT. It yields the protein CASKFTGDQINQPQHF.

The chain carries TRBV11-3 and TRBJ2-7; no clear D. Trimming cost V 5 bases and J 0 bases, with 11 bases left between them. CDR1 is SGHNT and CDR2 is YENEEA in the germline V gene. The CDR3 runs to 14 residues. The CDR3 DNA is TGTGCCAGCAGCCCTTCTTTGAGCTCCTACGAGCAGTACTTC. Its protein is CASSPSLSSYEQYF. Full variable domain (rest looked up from reference TRBV11-3 and TRBJ2-7): EAGVVQSPRYKIIEKKQPVAFWCNPISGHNTLYWYLQNLGQGPELLIRYENEEAVDDSQLPKDRFSAERLKGVDSTLKIQPAELGDSAVYLCASSPSLSSYEQYFGPGTRLTVT.

This rearrangement joins TRBV7-9 to TRBJ2-3; 9 bases map to TRBD2. Germline assignment: CDR1 SEHNR and CDR2 FQNEAQ (reference sequence). The CDR3 sequence is 16 residues long. V lost 5 bases, J lost 2 bases, and 8 bases stayed unmatched. Here the CDR3 DNA reads TGTGCCAGCAGCGCTCGCGGGGGGGCACCCACAGATACGCAGTATTTT. It codes for CASSARGGAPTDTQYF.

This rearrangement joins TRBV5-1 to TRBJ2-1, with 8 bases matching TRBD2. From germline, CDR1 is SGHRS and CDR2 YFSETQ. Trimming took 4 bases from V and 2 from J; bases not matched to a gene: 5. The CDR3 spans 15 residues. CDR3 sequence: CASSISGDPYNEQFF. The CDR3 DNA follows: TGCGCCAGCAGCATTAGCGGGGATCCCTACAATGAGCAGTTCTTC.

The gene calls are TRBV30 and TRBJ1-3; D remains ambiguous. V dropped 0 bases and J dropped 5 bases, with 11 bases sitting between them. The germline gives CDR1 GTSNPN, CDR2 SVGIG (reference sequence). This CDR3 contains 14 residues. This chain's CDR3 is CAWSVGRGRNTIYF. The CDR3 DNA reads TGTGCCTGGAGTGTTGGCAGAGGTCGAAACACCATATATTTT.

This chain connects TRBV9 to TRBJ1-6; no clear D gene. The CDR3 loop spans 15 amino acids. Trimming stripped 7 bases from V and 8 bases from J, with 19 bases between. Germline V gene sequence: CDR1 SGDLS, CDR2 YYNGEE. The DNA of the CDR3 is TGTGCCAGCGGAAGCATCTGGACTGGGGATTCACCCCTCCACTTT. Translation gives CASGSIWTGDSPLHF. Supplemented by reference TRBV9 and TRBJ1-6, the full variable domain reads DSGVTQTPKHLITATGQRVTLRCSPRSGDLSVYWYQQSLDQGLQFLIQYYNGEERAKGNILERFSAQQFPDLHSELNLSSLELGDSALYFCASGSIWTGDSPLHFGNGTRLTVT.

V is TRBV27 and J is TRBJ1-4, with 8 nucleotides matching TRBD1. CDR3 length: 13 residues. Germline V gene lookup returns CDR1 MNHEY and CDR2 SMNVEV (reference sequence). With 8 bases clipped from V and 7 bases from J, the junction kept 6 bases outside the gene matches. DNA for the CDR3: TGTGCCAGCCAGGGGGCTGCAAGTGAAAAACTGTTTTTT. Translation gives CASQGAASEKLFF. The full variable domain, its missing parts supplied by reference TRBV27 and TRBJ1-4, is EAQVTQNPRYLITVTGKKLTVTCSQNMNHEYMSWYRQDPGLGLRQIYYSMNVEVTDKGDVPEGYKVSRKEKRNFPLILESPSPNQTSLYFCASQGAASEKLFFGSGTQLSVL.

This clone came up a few times. The J gene is TRBJ2-5, the V gene TRBV6-5; D remains unclear. Germline V CDR1 and CDR2: MNHEY, SVGAGI. This CDR3 has 13 residues. The V gene lost 6 bases and the J gene lost 4 bases, with 12 bases spanning the gap. The CDR3 nucleotides are TGTGCCAGCAGCCGAGAATGGAGAGAGACCCAGTACTTC. This translates into CASSREWRETQYF.

This chain uses TRBV18 with TRBJ1-1; 7 bases align to TRBD1. Germline CDR1 reads KGHSH; CDR2 reads LQKENI. This CDR3 spans 15 amino acids. V trimming: 3 bases; J trimming: 7 bases; junction bases outside the gene matches: 11. CDR3 in DNA: TGTGCCAGCTCACCTAATCAGGGGGGTACACTTGAAGCTTTCTTT. Its protein is CASSPNQGGTLEAFF.

This clone was seen once. The chain employs TRBV29-1 and TRBJ1-5, with D uncertain. The V end was cut by 7 bases, the J end by 0 bases, with 10 bases between. The CDR3 is 13 residues long. CDR1 SQVTM and CDR2 ANQGSEA come from the germline V gene. The DNA of the CDR3 is TGCAGCGCCGGGGTCGATAGCAATCAGCCCCAGCATTTT. Translation gives CSAGVDSNQPQHF.